The 15 T cell receptor beta chains given below trace back to one sample, sequenced in a study of shared clonotypes between healthy human individuals. Sequenced by immunoSEQ multiplex PCR; TCRdb stores in-frame clones only, minus some. The table includes about 2.1 million clones, more than 85% detected once. CD45RO negativity and positive selection for CCR7 defined naive CD8 cells, a population that excluded terminally differentiated effector memory CD45RA+ cells. Material for sequencing was naive CD8+ T cells from PBMCs. These receptor sequences come from a man between 18 and 35 years old in good health. Some clones in this sample may be carry-over from other donors' samples.

The chain employs TRBV9 and TRBJ2-1; 8 bases agree with TRBD2. The CDR3 spans 17 residues. Trimming removed 2 bases from V and 0 bases from J; junction bases left unmatched: 7. Germline values: CDR1 SGDLS, CDR2 YYNGEE. CDR3 region: CASSVGVAGSSYNEQFF. CDR3 nucleotide sequence: TGTGCCAGCAGCGTGGGGGTAGCGGGGAGCTCCTACAATGAGCAGTTCTTC.

The V call is TRBV6-5, the J call TRBJ1-5; the D is unclear. The ends were cut back, 0 bases at V and 5 bases at J, with 8 bases in the middle. Per the germline V gene, CDR1 is MNHEY and CDR2 is SVGAGI. This CDR3 spans 14 amino acids. Written as DNA, the CDR3 is TGTGCCAGCAGTTACTCGAGTGCCGATCAGCCCCAGCATTTT. It yields the protein CASSYSSADQPQHF.

The V and J genes are TRBV6-5 and TRBJ1-1; a weak D match, TRBD1 (5 bases). The ends were cut back, 5 bases at V and 1 base at J, with 11 bases in the middle. The CDR3 length is 14 residues. From germline, CDR1 is MNHEY and CDR2 SVGAGI. CDR3 in DNA: TGTGCCAGCAGTACCCAGGGTGAGAACACTGAAGCTTTCTTT. This encodes CASSTQGENTEAFF.

This rearrangement joins TRBV5-6 to TRBJ2-1; the D is unclear. This CDR3 contains 14 residues. CDR1 is SGHDT and CDR2 is YYEEEE in the germline V gene. Trimming left V 7 bases short and J 0 bases short, with 11 bases between. The CDR3 here is CASQEQLSYNEQFF. The CDR3 DNA reads TGTGCCAGCCAGGAGCAGCTCTCCTACAATGAGCAGTTCTTC.

The V gene is TRBV2, the J gene TRBJ2-1, with D possibly matching TRBD2 (5 bases). V was cut by 3 bases and J by 4 bases, with 10 bases left in between. Looked up from germline, CDR1 is SNHLY and CDR2 is FYNNEI. The CDR3 has 14 residues. The CDR3 DNA reads TGTGCCAGCAGTGAGACGGGGAGATACAATGAGCAGTTCTTC. Protein product: CASSETGRYNEQFF.

This clone was seen once. The same CDR3 arises from other DNA sequences in this sample as well. The rearrangement links TRBV6-5 to TRBJ2-7; perhaps TRBD2 as D (5 bases). Deletions cut 2 bases from V and 1 base from J, with 6 bases between. This CDR3 is 13 amino acids long. CDR1 MNHEY and CDR2 SVGAGI come from the germline V gene. The CDR3 DNA sequence: TGTGCCAGCAGTTACGCGGGTTCCTACGAGCAGTACTTC. Protein: CASSYAGSYEQYF.

The chain employs TRBV27 and TRBJ2-7; the match to TRBD1 covers 7 bases. This CDR3 is 14 amino acids long. Germline CDR1 reads MNHEY; CDR2 reads SMNVEV (reference sequence). V shed 6 bases and J 2 bases; nucleotides not matched to a gene: 7. CDR3 in amino acids: CASRRDRGPYEQYF. The CDR3 DNA is TGTGCCAGCAGGCGAGATAGGGGGCCCTACGAGCAGTACTTC.

The chain joins TRBV28 to TRBJ1-5; D is undetermined. Germline V gene sequence: CDR1 MDHEN, CDR2 SYDVKM. The CDR3 extends over 12 amino acids. Trimming left V 3 bases short and J 9 bases short, with 9 bases between. The CDR3 here is CASSFPTRPQHF. Here the CDR3 DNA reads TGTGCCAGCAGTTTCCCGACTAGGCCCCAGCATTTT.

A remark on this clone: A much larger clonotype is one base distant, so this may be a read error. This sequence joins TRBV7-9 and TRBJ2-2, with 14 bases matching TRBD2. CDR1 and CDR2 from the germline V gene are SEHNR and FQNEAQ (reference sequence). The CDR3 sequence is 19 residues long. The CDR3 DNA follows: TGTGCCAGCAGCCCTAGCCCTAGGACTAGCGGGAGGAACACCGGGGAGCCGTTTTTT. Translating gives CASSPSPRTSGRNTGEPFF.

The J gene is TRBJ2-7, the V gene TRBV28, with D tentatively TRBD1 (6 bases). Looked up from germline, CDR1 is MDHEN and CDR2 is SYDVKM. Trimming cost V 3 bases and J 6 bases, with 21 bases left between them. The CDR3 is 16 amino acids. The CDR3 DNA reads as TGTGCCAGCAGTTTCAGGGGCCACCTAGACGGGTGCGAGCAGTACTTC. Translation: CASSFRGHLDGCEQYF.

This clone appeared a single time. The genes are TRBV11-2 and TRBJ2-2; TRBD2 matches at 7 bases. The CDR3 sequence is 18 residues long. Germline trimming cut 2 bases from V and 0 bases from J; bases unmatched to any gene: 9. Germline CDR1 is SGHAT and CDR2 is FQNNGV. Here the CDR3 reads CASSLTVLAVTNTGELFF. The DNA of the CDR3 is TGTGCCAGCAGCTTAACGGTCCTAGCGGTTACGAACACCGGGGAGCTGTTTTTT.

The genes are TRBV29-1 and TRBJ2-6; D is possibly TRBD2 (5 bases). CDR3 length: 14 residues. The V and J ends lost 0 bases and 3 bases respectively, with 6 bases between them. CDR1 and CDR2 (germline): SQVTM, ANQGSEA. The CDR3 here is CSVEEGSGANVLTF. In DNA form, the CDR3 reads TGCAGCGTTGAAGAGGGGAGTGGGGCCAACGTCCTGACTTTC.

The gene calls are TRBV7-9 and TRBJ2-7; 9 bases match TRBD2. The CDR3 has 17 residues. Germline loops: CDR1 SEHNR, CDR2 FQNEAQ (reference sequence). Germline trimming cut 0 bases from V and 2 bases from J; bases unmatched to any gene: 8. The CDR3 bases are TGTGCCAGCAGCTTAGCGGTGTTAGCGGGAGAACCCTACGAGCAGTACTTC. Protein product: CASSLAVLAGEPYEQYF.

CDR3 residues: CASSSYRDMRANVLTF. The CDR3 bases are TGTGCCAGCAGTTCCTACAGGGATATGAGGGCCAACGTCCTGACTTTC. J is TRBJ2-6 and V is TRBV6-6; tentative D call: TRBD1 (6 bases). CDR3 size: 16 residues. The ends were cut back, 4 bases at V and 5 bases at J, with 15 bases in the middle. Germline V CDR1 and CDR2: MNHNY, SVGAGI (reference sequence).

The V gene is TRBV9, the J gene TRBJ1-2, with 7 positions matching TRBD1. CDR3 length: 15 amino acids. Germline assignment: CDR1 SGDLS and CDR2 YYNGEE. V lost 2 bases and J lost 0; bases outside the gene matches: 4. The CDR3 DNA reads as TGTGCCAGCAGCGTTGACAGGGAGTCTAACTATGGCTACACCTTC. The encoded protein is CASSVDRESNYGYTF.